This T cell receptor beta chain is from a study of T cell responses to AZD1222 COVID-19 vaccine. Overall study findings and caveats: Elevations in Spike-specific TCR breadth and depth followed administration of two AZD1222 doses.

The repertoire was sequenced with immunoSEQ multiplex PCR; TCRdb's copy has only in-frame clones and lacks some. The table shows 150,000 to 200,000 clones, with 90% to 95% occurring only once. Looked up from germline, CDR1 is MNHEY and CDR2 is SVGAGI. Trimming took 6 bases from V and 4 from J; bases not matched to a gene: 4. This CDR3 comprises 13 residues. For this clone: The antigen remains unidentified.

This receptor was identified in an adult who received the MenACWY meningococcal vaccine as a control. The gene calls are TRBV6-5 and TRBJ1-2; 8 nucleotides align to TRBD1. The sample here was peripheral blood, taken 28 days after the second dose of the MenACWY control vaccine. The DNA for the CDR3 is TGTGCCAGCAGAGGGGACAGGCTCTATGGCTACACCTTC. Residues: CASRGDRLYGYTF.